The TCR beta chain under discussion was sequenced for a study of CD8+ T cells in alopecia areata. This clone appeared once. It was cDNA, reverse transcribed from extracted RNA, that served as the sequencing template. Libraries were prepared by immunoSEQ multiplex PCR; TCRdb keeps only in-frame clonotypes and omits some of them. This sample has 140,000 to 150,000 clones, with over 70% found just once. Sorted out of PBMCs were CD4+ T cells and CD8+ T cells. Unmatched junction bases numbered 11, after V lost 4 bases and J lost 1 base. The CDR3 has 20 residues. CDR1 and CDR2 (germline): MGHRA, YSYEKL. The receptor was isolated from a human donor with alopecia areata. The chain links TRBV4-1 to TRBJ2-2; TRBD2 agrees at 14 bases. This material consisted of CD8+ T cells sorted from blood, taken at week 0. The DNA of the CDR3 is TGCGCCAGCAGCCGAGAGAAGGGACTAGCGGGAGAAAGGAACACCGGGGAGCTGTTTTTT. It is translated as CASSREKGLAGERNTGELFF.